This T cell receptor beta chain stems from a study of regulatory T cells in long-lasting Graves disease. Building of the TCR beta libraries involved iRepertoire HTBI primers and Arm-PCR of CDR3 regions. In the original processing: About 60 TRBV and roughly 13 TRBJ segments were identified across samples. Each CDR3 protein is one row after TCRdb ran MiXCR on the multiplex PCR reads. V and J calls and clone size were set by TCRdb, not the authors. The repertoire holds roughly 500,000 distinct CDR3 sequences, 20% to 25% seen once, with 13% in the top ten. Study results and caveats: Whereas new patients shared some 970 public clonotypes, persistent patients shared more, at 2,500 to 3,500. Rather than thyroid tissue, only peripheral blood underwent study. Repertoires from persistent disease leaned toward TRBV28, TRBJ1-2 and TRBJ2-5.

The sample's time point: persistent/refractory GD, antithyroid drugs over 5 years with positive TRAb. RNA from PBMCs was the source of the TCR library. A word on this clonotype: Its cognate antigen is unknown.

Germline CDR1 reads ENHRY; CDR2 reads SYGVKD. V trimming: 3 bases; J trimming: 1 base; junction bases outside the gene matches: 5. CDR3 size: 16 residues. This receptor was taken from a female donor with Graves disease. Material: peripheral blood mononuclear cells (PBMCs), obtained when the disease was refractory, from a patient treated with antithyroid drugs. This chain links TRBV10-3 with TRBJ1-5, with TRBD1 matching over 8 bases. The CDR3 here is CAISDGQGNSNQPQHF. In DNA, the CDR3 is TGTGCCATCAGTGACGGACAGGGTAACAGCAATCAGCCCCAGCATTTT.